Shown below are 20 T cell receptor beta chains from a single sample sequenced in a study of cytomegalovirus exposure and HLA in healthy donors (dated by TCRdb to the late 2010s). Receptors were amplified or captured by the immunoSEQ multiplex PCR assay. For the multiplex PCR, a mixture combining 60 forward primers for TCR Vbeta segments and 13 reverse primers for TCR Jbeta segments was used. TCRdb mirrors the immuneACCESS table, restricted to in-frame sequences. Some clones are absent from its copies; in checked studies, under half trace to an unresolved V gene, and the reason for the others is unknown. This sample is represented by some 120,000 clones; 79% of them were singletons. The ten largest account for around 4.4% of the sample. Sample: PBMCs. The receptors shown here come from a man aged 25-45 years in good health and CMV-seropositive.

This rearrangement joins TRBV16 to TRBJ2-3, with D possibly being TRBD2 (5 bases). Germline V gene data show CDR1 as KGHSY and CDR2 as FQNENV. This CDR3 contains 13 residues. V was pared by 2 bases and J by 6 bases, with 9 bases between. DNA for the CDR3: TGTGCCAGCAGCCAACTAGCAGAGGATACGCAGTATTTT. Its protein is CASSQLAEDTQYF. Together with reference TRBV16 and TRBJ2-3, the CDR3 gives the full variable domain: GEEVAQTPKHLVRGEGQKAKLYCAPIKGHSYVFWYQQVLKNEFKFLISFQNENVFDETGMPKERFSAKCLPNSPCSLEIQATKLEDSAVYFCASSQLAEDTQYFGPGTRLTVL.

The chain joins TRBV19 to TRBJ2-1; tentative D call: TRBD1 (6 bases). V was cut by 4 bases and J by 4 bases, with 8 bases left in between. Germline CDR1 and CDR2: LNHDA and SQIVND (reference sequence). This CDR3 has 13 amino acids. DNA for the CDR3: TGTGCCAGTAGTAACAGGGATTACAATGAGCAGTTCTTC. Protein: CASSNRDYNEQFF.

The J gene is TRBJ2-2, the V gene TRBV10-3; 7 positions agree with TRBD2. Germline V CDR1 and CDR2: ENHRY, SYGVKD. This CDR3 comprises 15 residues. Trimming removed 6 bases from V and 4 bases from J; junction bases left unmatched: 8. CDR3 amino acids: CAIRGFRGGTGELFF. As DNA, the CDR3 is TGTGCCATCAGGGGCTTTCGCGGGGGCACCGGGGAGCTGTTTTTT.

The chain couples TRBV5-1 to TRBJ2-7; D is perhaps TRBD1 (5 bases). The CDR3 extends over 14 amino acids. Trimming removed 0 bases from V and 5 bases from J, with 12 bases in between. Germline assignment: CDR1 SGHRS and CDR2 YFSETQ. The CDR3 is CASSLAPGSDEQYF. The CDR3 bases are TGCGCCAGCAGCTTGGCTCCAGGGTCGGACGAGCAGTACTTC.

The genes are TRBV11-3 and TRBJ2-5, with D possibly being TRBD2 (5 bases). The DNA end lines up better with TRBJ2-7; the J call may be wrong. CDR3 length equals 14 residues. Per germline, CDR1 SGHNT and CDR2 YENEEA. The CDR3 sequence: CASSFRRSSYEQYF. DNA for the CDR3: TGTGCCAGCAGCTTCCGGAGGAGCTCCTACGAGCAGTACTTC.

V and J are TRBV2 and TRBJ1-1, with unresolved D. Trimming shortened V by 7 bases and J by 10 bases, and 13 bases separated the two germline ends. The CDR3 extends over 11 amino acids. Germline CDR1 is SNHLY and CDR2 is FYNNEI. CDR3 nucleotide sequence: TGTGCCAGCATGCCACCAGGTGGAGCTTTCTTT. It is translated as CASMPPGGAFF.

The J gene is TRBJ2-7, the V gene TRBV28; D possibly corresponds to TRBD2 (6 bases). Trimming pared 10 bases from V and 3 bases from J, leaving 16 bases between. The CDR3 sequence is 13 residues long. Germline assignment: CDR1 MDHEN and CDR2 SYDVKM. The CDR3 DNA follows: TGTGCCACCCTAGGAGGGGTTGACTACGAGCAGTACTTC. Translated, it gives CATLGGVDYEQYF. Full variable domain (remainder filled in from reference TRBV28 and TRBJ2-7): DVKVTQSSRYLVKRTGEKVFLECVQDMDHENMFWYRQDPGLGLRLIYFSYDVKMKEKGDIPEGYSVSREKKERFSLILESASTNQTSMYLCATLGGVDYEQYFGPGTRLTVT.

The rearrangement links TRBV5-1 to TRBJ2-5; 10 bases map to TRBD2. Trimming took 4 bases from V and 5 from J; bases not matched to a gene: 17. The CDR3 totals 18 residues. The germline V gene encodes CDR1 SGHRS and CDR2 YFSETQ. The CDR3 here is CASSLRVLAGGPRETQYF. The CDR3 region has the DNA TGCGCCAGCAGCCTTCGCGTGTTAGCGGGGGGACCTAGGGAGACCCAGTACTTC.

V usage is TRBV6-5 and J usage is TRBJ1-2; D possibly corresponds to TRBD1 (5 bases). V was clipped by 7 bases and J by 2 bases, with 17 bases between them. The germline V gene has CDR1 MNHEY and CDR2 SVGAGI. This CDR3 spans 15 amino acids. The CDR3, as DNA: TGTGCCAGCAAAGAGACAGACGGATTAAACTATGGCTACACCTTC. It codes for CASKETDGLNYGYTF.

The V gene is TRBV7-3, the J gene TRBJ2-7, with D possibly matching TRBD2 (5 bases). This CDR3 has 13 amino acids. Germline values: CDR1 SGHTA, CDR2 FQGTGA. V lost 2 bases and J lost 2, with 7 bases in between. The CDR3 nucleotides are TGTGCCAGCAGCTTAGAGGGCACCTACGAGCAGTACTTC. It is translated as CASSLEGTYEQYF.

The V call is TRBV5-1, the J call TRBJ2-5; no firm D call. V was clipped by 2 bases and J by 1 base, with 15 bases between them. In germline, CDR1 is SGHRS, CDR2 YFSETQ. The length of the CDR3 is 16 residues. The CDR3: CASSFGRRSLQETQYF. The CDR3 bases are TGCGCCAGCAGCTTCGGAAGACGGAGCCTCCAAGAGACCCAGTACTTC.

The CDR3 is CASSLRQGTTEAFF. CDR3 DNA: TGTGCCAGCAGCTTAAGACAAGGAACAACTGAAGCTTTCTTT. The rearrangement links TRBV7-9 to TRBJ1-1; D is undetermined. Germline loops: CDR1 SEHNR, CDR2 FQNEAQ (reference sequence). V shed 2 bases and J shed 5 bases, with 12 bases lying between them. The CDR3 sequence is 14 residues long.

The rearrangement links TRBV4-2 to TRBJ2-1; 9 bases align to TRBD2. CDR3 length: 16 amino acids. With V trimmed by 0 bases and J by 12 bases, 12 bases remained unmatched. Per the germline V gene, CDR1 is LGHNA and CDR2 is YNFKEQ. CDR3 in amino acids: CASSQERKREALVQFF. Written as DNA, the CDR3 is TGTGCCAGCAGCCAAGAGCGTAAGCGGGAGGCATTGGTGCAGTTCTTC.

The chain's CDR3 is CASSPLQTANYGYTF. CDR3 DNA: TGTGCCAGCTCACCACTACAGACAGCTAACTATGGCTACACCTTC. The chain links TRBV18 to TRBJ1-2; tentative D call: TRBD1 (5 bases). Germline assignment: CDR1 KGHSH and CDR2 LQKENI. This CDR3 is 15 amino acids long. Between the trimmed V and J ends, which lost 1 base and 0 bases, there was a span of 9 bases.

This chain links TRBV7-6 with TRBJ2-2; D is possibly TRBD2 (5 bases). Germline loops: CDR1 SGHVS, CDR2 FNYEAQ. V dropped 2 bases and J dropped 1 base, with 11 bases sitting between them. The CDR3 length is 16 residues. Written as DNA, the CDR3 is TGTGCCAGCAGCTTATTGAACGGGGAGAACACCGGGGAGCTGTTTTTT. The encoded protein is CASSLLNGENTGELFF.

This clone has a handful of counts. The chain links TRBV14 to TRBJ2-2; TRBD1 aligns across 9 bases. CDR1 and CDR2 from the germline V gene are SGHDN and FVKESK. The trim removed 2 bases at V and 2 bases at J, leaving 18 bases unmatched. CDR3 length equals 21 residues. The CDR3 DNA is TGTGCCAGCAGCCAACAGAGGGACAGGGTTCTCCGAAATTCCAACACCGGGGAGCTGTTTTTT. Its translation: CASSQQRDRVLRNSNTGELFF.

This chain uses TRBV6-5 with TRBJ1-2; D is ambiguous. The germline V and J ends were trimmed by 4 bases and 6 bases, with 12 bases remaining between them. The CDR3 spans 13 residues. Germline CDR1 reads MNHEY; CDR2 reads SVGAGI. In DNA, the CDR3 is TGTGCCAGCAGTTCCCTGCTCGCGGATGGCTACACCTTC. This encodes CASSSLLADGYTF.

This clone was seen a single time. J is TRBJ2-5 and V is TRBV9; 10 bases are a match to TRBD2. Germline V gene lookup returns CDR1 SGDLS and CDR2 YYNGEE. The trim removed 0 bases at V and 1 base at J, leaving 3 bases unmatched. The CDR3 totals 16 residues. This CDR3 reads CASSVAASGSQETQYF. The CDR3 DNA sequence: TGTGCCAGCAGCGTAGCGGCTAGCGGGAGCCAAGAGACCCAGTACTTC. Drawing the rest from reference TRBV9 and TRBJ2-5, the complete variable domain is DSGVTQTPKHLITATGQRVTLRCSPRSGDLSVYWYQQSLDQGLQFLIQYYNGEERAKGNILERFSAQQFPDLHSELNLSSLELGDSALYFCASSVAASGSQETQYFGPGTRLLVL.

V is TRBV19 and J is TRBJ2-4; D may be TRBD2 (5 bases). V was shortened by 3 bases and J by 3 bases, with 15 bases between the two germline ends. The length of the CDR3 is 16 residues. Germline CDR1 and CDR2: LNHDA and SQIVND (reference sequence). The CDR3 DNA follows: TGTGCCAGTAGTATCTCTGGGAGTTTGGGCAAAAACATTCAGTACTTC. This gives the protein CASSISGSLGKNIQYF. The full variable domain, with the rest looked up from reference TRBV19 and TRBJ2-4, is DGGITQSPKYLFRKEGQNVTLSCEQNLNHDAMYWYRQDPGQGLRLIYYSQIVNDFQKGDIAEGYSVSREKKESFPLTVTSAQKNPTAFYLCASSISGSLGKNIQYFGAGTRLSVL.

V is TRBV5-1 and J is TRBJ1-6; TRBD1 might be the D (6 bases). Trimming cost V 2 bases and J 6 bases, with 15 bases left between them. CDR3 length: 16 residues. Germline V gene data show CDR1 as SGHRS and CDR2 as YFSETQ. The CDR3 nucleotides are TGCGCCAGCAGCTTAGCTCCCAGGGGCGGTAATTCACCCCTCCACTTT. It is translated as CASSLAPRGGNSPLHF.